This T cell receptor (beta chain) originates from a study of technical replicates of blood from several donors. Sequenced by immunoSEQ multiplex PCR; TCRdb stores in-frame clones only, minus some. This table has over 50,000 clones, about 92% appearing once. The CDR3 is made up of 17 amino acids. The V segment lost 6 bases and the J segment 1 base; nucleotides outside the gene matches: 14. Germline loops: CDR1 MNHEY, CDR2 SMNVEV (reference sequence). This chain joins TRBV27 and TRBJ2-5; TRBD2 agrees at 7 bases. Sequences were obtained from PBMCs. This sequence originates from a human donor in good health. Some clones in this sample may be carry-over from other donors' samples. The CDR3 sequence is CASSPRYGAGAQETQYF. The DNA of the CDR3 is TGTGCCAGCAGCCCGCGGTACGGGGCGGGAGCCCAAGAGACCCAGTACTTC.